Listed below are T cell receptor beta chains from one sample, sequenced in a study of control samples from healthy donors and cancer patients. Sequencing was performed with immunoSEQ multiplex PCR; in TCRdb, only in-frame clones are kept and a portion is missing. The sample has some 96,000 clones, 90% to 95% seen once. The material sequenced was blood. The receptors shown here come from a man younger than 35 in good health. Each CDR3 is given with its conserved first and last residue. D genes are given only for firm matches. A row's size may be missing; if present it is once, few, many or a size class.

clone_size,d_call,j_call,v_call,cdr3_aa,cdr3_nt
-,TRBD1,TRBJ2-7,TRBV10-2,CATLDRGVSYEQYF,TGCGCCACCTTAGACAGGGGGGTCTCCTACGAGCAGTACTTC
-,-,TRBJ1-3,TRBV5-6,CASSLQNDIPGNTIYF,TGTGCCAGCAGCTTGCAAAATGACATTCCTGGAAACACCATATATTTT
-,-,TRBJ1-2,TRBV20-1,CSALVIDGYTF,TGCAGTGCCCTTGTTATAGATGGCTACACCTTC
-,-,TRBJ1-1,TRBV10-3,CAISDGEDLPEAFF,TGTGCCATCAGTGACGGGGAGGATCTTCCTGAAGCTTTCTTT
-,-,TRBJ1-2,TRBV21-1,CASSKDRGTDYGYTF,TGTGCCAGCAGCAAGGACAGGGGAACCGACTATGGCTACACCTTC
once,-,TRBJ1-2,TRBV28,CASSGGRGYTF,TGTGCCAGCAGTGGTGGGCGAGGCTACACCTTC
-,-,TRBJ1-1,TRBV12-3/TRBV12-4,CASSSGVNTEAFF,TGTGCCAGCAGTTCGGGGGTAAACACTGAAGCTTTCTTT
-,TRBD1,TRBJ1-2,TRBV27,CASRDRATYGYTF,TGTGCCAGCAGGGACAGGGCGACCTATGGCTACACCTTC
-,-,TRBJ2-7,TRBV2,CASSAGIYYEQYF,TGTGCCAGCAGTGCAGGAATTTACTACGAGCAGTACTTC
-,TRBD1,TRBJ1-4,TRBV18,CASSPDRVANEKLFF,TGTGCCAGCTCACCGGACAGGGTTGCTAATGAAAAACTGTTTTTT
-,-,TRBJ1-2,TRBV27,CASISPQYGYTF,TGTGCCAGCATAAGCCCCCAGTATGGCTACACCTTC
-,-,TRBJ2-7,TRBV3-1/TRBV3-2,CASSRGDGLSHSYEQYF,TGTGCCAGCAGCCGAGGGGACGGACTATCACACTCCTACGAGCAGTACTTC
-,-,TRBJ2-7,TRBV4-3,CASSQGTGVTYEQYF,TGCGCCAGCAGCCAAGGGACGGGAGTAACGTACGAGCAGTACTTC
-,-,TRBJ1-5,TRBV25-1,CASSEDGEHQPQHF,TGTGCCAGCAGTGAAGACGGCGAACATCAGCCCCAGCATTTT
-,-,TRBJ1-1,TRBV19,CASSTDSMNTEAFF,TGTGCCAGTAGCACGGACAGCATGAACACTGAAGCTTTCTTT
-,-,TRBJ1-2,TRBV27,CASSQADRNYTF,TGTGCCAGCAGCCAAGCCGACAGAAACTACACCTTC
once,-,TRBJ2-1,TRBV20-1,CSALEYEQFF,TGCAGTGCCCTTGAATATGAGCAGTTCTTC
-,-,TRBJ2-5,TRBV5-4,CASSPRKETQYF,TGTGCCAGCAGCCCAAGAAAAGAGACCCAGTACTTC
-,-,TRBJ1-3,TRBV9,CASSVTEEGRGNTIYF,TGTGCCAGCAGCGTGACTGAGGAAGGGCGGGGAAACACCATATATTTT
-,-,TRBJ2-7,TRBV6-2/TRBV6-3,CASSKQIFTYEQYF,TGTGCCAGCAGTAAACAGATATTTACCTACGAGCAGTACTTC
-,-,TRBJ1-1,TRBV27,CASSLMGVDTEAFF,TGTGCCAGCAGTTTAATGGGGGTTGACACTGAAGCTTTCTTT
-,-,TRBJ2-2,TRBV18,CASSPPSSGNTGELFF,TGTGCCAGCTCACCACCGAGTAGCGGGAACACCGGGGAGCTGTTTTTT